A selection of T cell receptor beta chains follows, all from one sample in a study of blood T cell repertoires in COVID-19. Assay used: immunoSEQ multiplex PCR; TCRdb lists only in-frame clones, some missing. The sample yields around 20,000 clones, roughly 85% seen once. Sequencing input: peripheral blood. The receptors stem from a human donor with active COVID-19. The donor label of this sample is uncertain. The CDR3 runs from the conserved cysteine through the conserved F or W. A D gene is named only where the DNA matches it firmly. Expanded clones get a size class; other rows say once, few or many, or leave the size out.

>-|-|TRBJ2-7|TRBV7-8
TGTGCCAGCAGCTTCAGCGCAGGGGACGGTACCTACGAGCAGTACTTC
CASSFSAGDGTYEQYF
>-|TRBD2|TRBJ2-7|TRBV2
TGTGCCAGCAGTTTCAGCGGGAGGGCGGGCGAGCAGTACTTC
CASSFSGRAGEQYF
>-|-|TRBJ2-2|TRBV7-2
TGTGCCAGCAGCCCAGGTACAGGGTCGAACACCGGGGAGCTGTTTTTT
CASSPGTGSNTGELFF
>-|-|TRBJ2-1|TRBV5-4
TGTGCCAGCAGCTTGAACACAGGGACCCACAATGAGCAGTTCTTC
CASSLNTGTHNEQFF
>few|-|TRBJ2-7|TRBV27
TGTGCCAGCAGTGTCTTCCCCTCCTACGAGCAGTACTTC
CASSVFPSYEQYF
>-|-|TRBJ2-1|TRBV7-2
TGTGCCAGCAGTTTAGGGAGGAGTTGGGGCTACAATGAGCAGTTCTTC
CASSLGRSWGYNEQFF
>-|-|TRBJ2-3|TRBV5-4
TGTGCCAGCAGCTTTCCCGGGAGATCAGATACGCAGTATTTT
CASSFPGRSDTQYF
>-|-|TRBJ2-2|TRBV9
TGTGCCAGCAGTCTCGTGGCGGGTTGGAACACCGGGGAGCTGTTTTTT
CASSLVAGWNTGELFF
>-|-|TRBJ2-2|TRBV4-3
TGCGCCAGCAGCCAAGACAGGGGCGGGTGGGCCGGGGAGCTGTTTTTT
CASSQDRGGWAGELFF
>-|-|TRBJ1-3|TRBV18
TGTGCCAGCTCACCCAACAGGAGACACTCTGGAAACACCATATATTTT
CASSPNRRHSGNTIYF
>few|-|TRBJ1-2|TRBV6-5
TGTGCCAGCAGTTACTCGACAGGAGTAGGAAACTATGGCTACACCTTC
CASSYSTGVGNYGYTF
>-|TRBD2|TRBJ2-1|TRBV11-3
TGTGCCAGCAGCTTAGGACTAGCATCTTACAATGAGCAGTTCTTC
CASSLGLASYNEQFF
>-|-|TRBJ2-1|TRBV3-1/TRBV3-2
TGTGCCAGCAGCCAAGAAGGGAGTGAGCAGTTCTTC
CASSQEGSEQFF
>-|TRBD1|TRBJ1-1|TRBV19
TGTGCCAGTAGTATCACGGGACAGGGCTCTGAAGCTTTCTTT
CASSITGQGSEAFF
>-|-|TRBJ1-3|TRBV9
TGTGCCAGCAGCGTAGACCCTAACTCTGGAAACACCATATATTTT
CASSVDPNSGNTIYF
>-|TRBD1|TRBJ2-7|TRBV5-5
TGTGCCAGCAGACCGACAGGGTTGGGCGAGCAGTACTTC
CASRPTGLGEQYF
>-|-|TRBJ1-5|TRBV4-2
TGTGCCAGCAGCCAAGACCCCGGGGGGCCCCAGCATTTT
CASSQDPGGPQHF
>-|-|TRBJ2-5|TRBV24-1
TGTGCCACCAGTGATTTCTCGGACTCTGTAGAGACCCAGTACTTC
CATSDFSDSVETQYF
>-|TRBD1|TRBJ2-7|TRBV5-6
TGTGCCAGCAGCATCTCCGGGACAGGGGTCCACGAGCAGTACTTC
CASSISGTGVHEQYF
>-|-|TRBJ1-6|TRBV2
TGTGCCAGCAGTGAATTCCAGGGATTTTACCCCCTCCACTTT
CASSEFQGFYPLHF
>-|TRBD1|TRBJ2-1|TRBV27
TGTGCCAGCGGCCTGCAGGGGGCGGTCTATGAGCAGTTCTTC
CASGLQGAVYEQFF
>-|-|TRBJ1-1|TRBV28
TGTGCCAGCAGTTTACCCTTGGCGGTCGGCTACACTGAAGCTTTCTTT
CASSLPLAVGYTEAFF
>once|-|TRBJ2-1|TRBV28
TGTGCCAGCAGCGAGCTAACGGGCTACAATGAGCAGTTCTTC
CASSELTGYNEQFF
>-|-|TRBJ2-1|TRBV9
TGTGCCAGCAGCCCTAGTGGAGGTTCTTCCTACAATGAGCAGTTCTTC
CASSPSGGSSYNEQFF
>-|TRBD1|TRBJ2-1|TRBV11-2
TGTGCCAGCAGCTTGGACAGGGGACACGATGAGCAGTTCTTC
CASSLDRGHDEQFF
>-|TRBD1|TRBJ2-3|TRBV7-8
TGTGCCAGCAGCTCTGCCGACAGGGGGTTGTTTGGAGATACGCAGTATTTT
CASSSADRGLFGDTQYF
>-|TRBD1|TRBJ1-4|TRBV3-1/TRBV3-2
TGTGCCAGCAGCCAAACCGTGGGACAGGGAAATGAAAAACTGTTTTTT
CASSQTVGQGNEKLFF
>-|-|TRBJ1-1|TRBV29-1
TGCAGCGCCATCGGTATATTTGGGGGGGCGCCGAACACTGAAGCTTTCTTT
CSAIGIFGGAPNTEAFF